The clone carrying this T cell receptor (beta chain) was seen at least ten times. Its specificity is not known. PCR was performed a second time for about 6 to 12 cycles using a sample-barcoded 5' primer and a J-beta primer mix. Each cDNA molecule, via a template-switch adaptor with 12 random nucleotides, was tagged. TCRdb re-derived calls from the 5' RACE reads in MiXCR, one entry per CDR3 protein. The sample comprises around 1.7 million distinct CDR3 sequences, 28% of which are singletons, and more than 6% rests with the top ten. The sample originates from a study of blood T cells in healthy people across ages. The germline V gene encodes CDR1 SGHTA and CDR2 FQGNSA. The V segment lost 4 bases and the J segment 2 bases; nucleotides outside the gene matches: 3. This CDR3 is 15 amino acids long. Study results and caveats: It was not possible, with unsorted PBMCs, to conclusively compare naive and antigen-experienced cells. Aged donors had fewer naive CD4+ cells and lower diversity than long-lived donors.

The study drew donors from healthy Caucasian individuals in Russia aged roughly 6 to 90. V and J are TRBV7-2 and TRBJ2-7; 12 bases fit TRBD2. The TCR sequence derives from a woman aged 25 to 45 in good health. Input material: blood. The CDR3 region has the DNA TGTGCCAGCAGCTCCGCTAGCGGGAGGGCCTACGAGCAGTACTTC. Protein: CASSSASGRAYEQYF.